This T cell receptor beta chain derives from a study of blood T cell repertoires in COVID-19. Whole-study context: Both acute and convalescent COVID-19 samples were obtained from the United States, Italy and Spain. PBMCs, B-cell-depleted T cells, or T cells provided the cDNA or gDNA that made up the material.

Germline trimming cut 4 bases from V and 1 base from J; bases unmatched to any gene: 8. This CDR3 contains 17 residues. Per the germline V gene, CDR1 is KGHDR and CDR2 is SFDVKD. Per the original data handling: Nucleated cell number was recorded as an estimate derived from reference gene primer amplification. Sequenced by immunoSEQ multiplex PCR; TCRdb stores in-frame clones only, minus some. That table gives V, J and clone size, and the DNA gave D and trimming. Of 15,000 or so clones in the sample, approximately 92% are singletons; the top ten hold approximately 7.1%. Sequences were obtained from peripheral blood. The gene calls are TRBV24-1 and TRBJ2-3; TRBD1 matches 9 bases. The source of this sequence is a human donor with active COVID-19. The donor label of this sample is uncertain. The CDR3, as DNA: TGTGCCACCAGTGACGCTACCGGGACAGGGCGCACAGATACGCAGTATTTT. It translates to CATSDATGTGRTDTQYF.